Following are 13 T cell receptor beta chains from one sample sequenced in a study of T cell repertoires in cytomegalovirus infection. TCRdb itself ran the reads through MiXCR, one entry per CDR3 protein. The sample shows around 900,000 distinct CDR3 sequences, approximately 31% of them seen only once. No cognate antigen is known for these TCRs. The input for sequencing was cultured CD8+ T cells from PBMCs, taken from culture after CMV antigen stimulation. Every receptor here comes from a human donor in good health (CMV status not recorded). Some clones in this sample may be carry-over from other donors' samples.

The chain joins TRBV7-9 to TRBJ2-3; possibly TRBD1 for D (6 bases). The CDR3 covers 13 residues. Per germline, CDR1 SEHNR and CDR2 FQNEAQ (reference sequence). Trimming took 10 bases from V and 2 from J, leaving 13 bases between them. The CDR3 loop is CATQGPLTDTQYF. The CDR3 DNA is TGTGCCACTCAGGGGCCACTCACAGATACGCAGTATTTT.

This chain links TRBV7-9 with TRBJ2-1; 11 nucleotides line up with TRBD2. CDR1 and CDR2 from the germline V gene are SEHNR and FQNEAQ (reference sequence). J lost 0 bases, V lost 4 bases, and 8 bases had no gene match. The CDR3 has 18 amino acids. The CDR3 DNA follows: TGTGCCAGCAGCTCACGGACTAGCGGGTATCGCTCCTACAATGAGCAGTTCTTC. It specifies CASSSRTSGYRSYNEQFF.

V gene TRBV28 combines with J gene TRBJ2-3; 15 bases agree with TRBD2. CDR3 size: 18 residues. V gave up 5 bases and J gave up 4 bases; unmatched junction bases: 10. Germline CDR1 is MDHEN and CDR2 is SYDVKM. In nucleotides, the CDR3 is TGTGCCAGCAGTCTCTTCCCGGGACTAGCGGGGGGCCCAGATACGCAGTATTTT. It is translated as CASSLFPGLAGGPDTQYF.

This clonotype was detected ten times or more. This sequence joins TRBV7-6 and TRBJ2-1, with 10 bases fitting TRBD2. J lost 5 bases, V lost 1 base, and 8 bases had no gene match. Germline V lookup: CDR1 SGHVS, CDR2 FNYEAQ. The CDR3 is 17 residues long. Here the CDR3 reads CASSLEPASGGNNEQFF. The DNA for the CDR3 is TGTGCCAGCAGCTTAGAACCGGCTAGCGGGGGTAACAATGAGCAGTTCTTC.

The chain links TRBV2 to TRBJ2-5; D perhaps matches TRBD1 (5 bases). Germline CDR1 is SNHLY and CDR2 is FYNNEI. V was cut by 4 bases and J by 2 bases, with 14 bases left in between. The CDR3 spans 15 residues. This CDR3 reads CASSGVTGLQETQYF. DNA for the CDR3: TGTGCCAGCAGTGGGGTCACAGGCCTACAAGAGACCCAGTACTTC.

This clonotype was seen repeatedly, ten times or more. The CDR3 here is CASSLNAGGFYNEQFF. The CDR3, as DNA: TGTGCCAGCAGTTTAAACGCGGGGGGGTTTTACAATGAGCAGTTCTTC. The chain combines TRBV28 with TRBJ2-1; 9 nucleotides match TRBD2. The CDR3 runs to 16 residues. V lost 2 bases and J lost 4; bases outside the gene matches: 6. Germline V gives CDR1 MDHEN, CDR2 SYDVKM. Variable domain in full (rest from reference TRBV28 and TRBJ2-1): DVKVTQSSRYLVKRTGEKVFLECVQDMDHENMFWYRQDPGLGLRLIYFSYDVKMKEKGDIPEGYSVSREKKERFSLILESASTNQTSMYLCASSLNAGGFYNEQFFGPGTRLTVL.

This clonotype was found many times. The rearrangement joins TRBV7-2 to TRBJ2-5, with D possibly matching TRBD2 (6 bases). With 5 bases removed from V and 4 bases from J, the gap between germline ends came to 14 bases. The germline V gene has CDR1 SGHTA and CDR2 FQGNSA. This CDR3 region has 14 residues. CDR3: CASSLPRGVETQYF. In DNA form, the CDR3 reads TGTGCCAGCAGCCTCCCTCGCGGGGTAGAGACCCAGTACTTC.

With respect to this clonotype: This may stem from a read error, because a much larger clone lies one nucleotide away. The genes are TRBV7-2 and TRBJ2-3, with 8 bases matching TRBD1. J gave up 0 bases and V 5 bases, and 4 bases lay outside the gene matches. Looked up from germline, CDR1 is SGHTA and CDR2 is FQGNSA. The CDR3 length is 15 residues. The CDR3 DNA reads TGTGCCAGCAGCACGAGGACAGGGAGCACAGATACGCAGTATTTT. Protein sequence: CASSTRTGSTDTQYF.

This clonotype was seen a single time. The chain couples TRBV2 to TRBJ2-3, with 9 nucleotides matching TRBD1. The V segment lost 10 bases and the J segment 7 bases; nucleotides outside the gene matches: 15. The germline gives CDR1 SNHLY, CDR2 FYNNEI. The CDR3 has 15 amino acids. The CDR3 bases are TGTGCCAATGTTAGGACAGGGGAACAAGTAAATACGCAGTATTTT. Protein product: CANVRTGEQVNTQYF.

This clonotype was detected many times. The chain recombines TRBV6-2 or TRBV6-3 with TRBJ1-1; no clear D gene. Germline CDR1 reads MNHEY; CDR2 reads SVGEGT. V gave up 0 bases and J gave up 1 base, with 6 bases separating them. The CDR3 spans 14 residues. CDR3 residues: CASSYSSENTEAFF. The CDR3 region has the DNA TGTGCCAGCAGTTACTCGTCGGAGAACACTGAAGCTTTCTTT.

This chain links TRBV3-1 with TRBJ1-6, with D unresolved. There are 14 residues in the CDR3. Trimming stripped 0 bases from V and 9 bases from J, with 9 bases between. Germline CDR1 LGHDT, CDR2 YNNKEL (reference sequence). The DNA for the CDR3 is TGTGCCAGCAGCCAAGACACAGACCCTTCACCCCTCCACTTT. This codes for CASSQDTDPSPLHF.

This chain uses TRBV4-3 with TRBJ2-2; D not resolved. Per the germline V gene, CDR1 is LGHNA and CDR2 is YSLEER. V lost 0 bases and J lost 4, with 12 bases in between. The CDR3 runs to 16 residues. DNA of the CDR3: TGCGCCAGCAGCCAAGATACAGTTTTAAGCACCGGGGAGCTGTTTTTT. Translation: CASSQDTVLSTGELFF.

V is TRBV4-3 and J is TRBJ1-6; no firm D call. V was trimmed by 0 bases and J by 11 bases, leaving 14 bases between them. The length of the CDR3 is 15 residues. The germline V gene has CDR1 LGHNA and CDR2 YSLEER. The CDR3 DNA sequence: TGCGCCAGCAGCCAAGAGGGCCCACGGCCGGCACCCCTCCACTTT. This gives the protein CASSQEGPRPAPLHF.